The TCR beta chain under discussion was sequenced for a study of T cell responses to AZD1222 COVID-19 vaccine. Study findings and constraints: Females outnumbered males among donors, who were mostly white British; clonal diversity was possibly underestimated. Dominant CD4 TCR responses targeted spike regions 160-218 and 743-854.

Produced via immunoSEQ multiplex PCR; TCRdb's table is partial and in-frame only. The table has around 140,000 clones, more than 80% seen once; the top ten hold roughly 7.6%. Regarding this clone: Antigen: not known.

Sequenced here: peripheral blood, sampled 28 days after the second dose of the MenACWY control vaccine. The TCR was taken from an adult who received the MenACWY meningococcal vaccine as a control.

CDR3 residues: CASRSGTDSYEQYF. The CDR3, as DNA: TGTGCCAGCAGAAGTGGGACAGACTCCTACGAGCAGTACTTC. The V gene is TRBV28, the J gene TRBJ2-7; 7 nucleotides line up with TRBD1. CDR1 is MDHEN, CDR2 SYDVKM, per germline. The junction had 5 bases not matched to a gene; V was cut back by 6 bases and J by 0 bases. This CDR3 comprises 14 residues.